The 7 T cell receptor beta chains below were found in one sample sequenced in a study of blood T cell repertoires in COVID-19. The protocol was immunoSEQ multiplex PCR, while the TCRdb copy is restricted to in-frame clones and leaves out a portion. The sample carries some 38,000 clones, approximately 90% recorded once. The sample was peripheral blood. These receptors all come from a woman in her twenties or thirties in a cohort sampled during active COVID-19.

The genes are TRBV9 and TRBJ2-1; weak D call: TRBD2 (5 bases). CDR1 and CDR2 (germline): SGDLS, YYNGEE. V was cut by 0 bases and J by 5 bases, with 18 bases left in between. This CDR3 is built from 17 residues. The CDR3 DNA is TGTGCCAGCAGCGTAGCGGAGTTGAGGGAGTACCACAATGAGCAGTTCTTC. Its translation: CASSVAELREYHNEQFF.

The chain couples TRBV12-3 or TRBV12-4 to TRBJ2-7; the match to TRBD1 covers 9 bases. The CDR3 contains 13 residues. With V trimmed by 6 bases and J by 6 bases, 6 bases remained unmatched. The chain's CDR3 is CASSLTGGGEQYF. The CDR3 DNA is TGTGCCAGCAGCCTCACAGGGGGCGGCGAGCAGTACTTC.

The chain recombines TRBV28 with TRBJ2-1, with 9 bases that match TRBD1. This CDR3 comprises 16 residues. V was clipped by 7 bases and J by 5 bases; unmatched bases: 12. Per germline, CDR1 MDHEN and CDR2 SYDVKM. The CDR3 DNA reads as TGTGCCAGCATCCCCGGTGGACAGGGGTCCAACAATGAGCAGTTCTTC. Its translation is CASIPGGQGSNNEQFF.

CDR3 nucleotides: TGCGCCAGCAGCTTGGAGGGACAGGGGGCCCAATATGGCTACACCTTC. Protein product: CASSLEGQGAQYGYTF. This chain uses TRBV5-1 with TRBJ1-2, with 12 bases aligning to TRBD1. Germline CDR1 SGHRS, CDR2 YFSETQ. CDR3 size: 16 residues. The trim removed 0 bases at V and 5 bases at J, leaving 5 bases unmatched.

This clone was detected once. V and J are TRBV19 and TRBJ2-1; 14 bases are shared with TRBD2. The CDR3 is 18 amino acids. The germline CDR1 and CDR2 sequences are LNHDA and SQIVND (reference sequence). The V segment lost 3 bases and the J segment 5 bases; nucleotides outside the gene matches: 9. Written as DNA, the CDR3 is TGTGCCAGTAGTATTGTCCCGGGACTAGCGGGAGAGGACAATGAGCAGTTCTTC. Its protein is CASSIVPGLAGEDNEQFF. Combining the CDR3 with reference TRBV19 and TRBJ2-1 gives the whole variable domain DGGITQSPKYLFRKEGQNVTLSCEQNLNHDAMYWYRQDPGQGLRLIYYSQIVNDFQKGDIAEGYSVSREKKESFPLTVTSAQKNPTAFYLCASSIVPGLAGEDNEQFFGPGTRLTVL.

Regarding this clone: One end of the junction fails to match germline, which may point to a read error. The chain couples TRBV19 to TRBJ2-3; D unresolved. CDR1 and CDR2 from the germline V gene are LNHDA and SQIVND (reference sequence). CDR3 length equals 13 residues. The CDR3 bases are TGTGCCAGCAGTATAGTTCTCGCGGCCGCCGAATATTTT. Translating it yields CASSIVLAAAEYF.

The chain is built from TRBV6-1 and TRBJ1-5, with D possibly TRBD1 on 6 matching bases. V lost 4 bases and J lost 6, with 19 bases in between. The CDR3 loop spans 16 amino acids. Germline CDR1 is MNHNS and CDR2 is SASEGT. The CDR3 DNA is TGTGCCAGCAGTGGGCGGGGGGAGGGGGGAGGTCAGCCCCAGCATTTT. Encoded protein: CASSGRGEGGGQPQHF.